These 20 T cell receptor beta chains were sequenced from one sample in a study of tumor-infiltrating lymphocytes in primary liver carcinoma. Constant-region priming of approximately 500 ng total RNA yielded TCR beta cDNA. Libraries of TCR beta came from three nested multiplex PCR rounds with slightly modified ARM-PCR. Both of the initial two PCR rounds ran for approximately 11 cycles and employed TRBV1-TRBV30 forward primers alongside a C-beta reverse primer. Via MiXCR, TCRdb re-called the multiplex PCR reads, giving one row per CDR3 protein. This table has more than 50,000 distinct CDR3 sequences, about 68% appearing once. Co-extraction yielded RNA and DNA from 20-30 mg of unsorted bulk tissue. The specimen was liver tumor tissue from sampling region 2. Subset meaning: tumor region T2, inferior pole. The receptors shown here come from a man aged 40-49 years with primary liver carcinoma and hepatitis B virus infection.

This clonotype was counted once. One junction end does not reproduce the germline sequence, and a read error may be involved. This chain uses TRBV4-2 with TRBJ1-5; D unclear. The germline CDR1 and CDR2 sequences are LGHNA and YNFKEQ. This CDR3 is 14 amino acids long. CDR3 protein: CPSSKIETRQPQHF. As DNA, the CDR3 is TGTCCCAGCAGCAAAATAGAGACGCGGCAGCCCCAGCATTTT.

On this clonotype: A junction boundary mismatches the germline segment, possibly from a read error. CDR3 region: CASRLQGYEQHF. In DNA, the CDR3 is TGTGCCAGCAGACTACAGGGCTACGAGCAGCACTTT. The chain couples TRBV12-3 or TRBV12-4 to TRBJ2-7, with a weak D call TRBD1 (6 bases). There are 12 residues in the CDR3.

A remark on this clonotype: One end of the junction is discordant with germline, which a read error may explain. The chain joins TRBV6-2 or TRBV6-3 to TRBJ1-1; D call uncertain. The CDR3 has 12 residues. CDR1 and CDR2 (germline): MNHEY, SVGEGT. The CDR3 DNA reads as TGTGCCGGCAGTTCGACGGCCACTGAAGCTTTCTTT. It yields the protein CAGSSTATEAFF.

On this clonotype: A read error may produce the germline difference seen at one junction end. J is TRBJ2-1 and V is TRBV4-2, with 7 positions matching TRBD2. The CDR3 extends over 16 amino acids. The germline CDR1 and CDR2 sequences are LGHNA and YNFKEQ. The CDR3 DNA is TGTGCCAGCACCCGGATACCAGGACTAGATCCCAATGAGCGGTTCTTC. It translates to CASTRIPGLDPNERFF.

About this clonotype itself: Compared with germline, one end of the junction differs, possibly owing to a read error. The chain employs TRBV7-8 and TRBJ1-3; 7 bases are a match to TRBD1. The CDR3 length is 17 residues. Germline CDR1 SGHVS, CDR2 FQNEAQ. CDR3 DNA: TGTGCCAGCAGCCCCACCGGTACAGGGGTCTCTGGAAAGACCATATATTTT. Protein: CASSPTGTGVSGKTIYF.

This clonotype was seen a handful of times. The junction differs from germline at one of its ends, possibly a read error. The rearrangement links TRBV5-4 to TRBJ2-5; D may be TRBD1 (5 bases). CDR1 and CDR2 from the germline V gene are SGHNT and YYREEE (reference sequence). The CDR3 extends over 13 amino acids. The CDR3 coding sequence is TGTGCCAGCAGCTTGATGGGGCAAGAGACCCGGTACTTC. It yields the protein CASSLMGQETRYF.

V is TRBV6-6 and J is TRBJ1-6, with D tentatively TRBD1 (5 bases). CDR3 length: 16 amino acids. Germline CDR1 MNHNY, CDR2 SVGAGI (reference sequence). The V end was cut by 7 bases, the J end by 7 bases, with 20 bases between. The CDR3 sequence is CASKPPGRGENSPLHF. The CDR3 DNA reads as TGTGCCAGCAAACCACCGGGTAGGGGAGAAAATTCACCCCTCCACTTT.

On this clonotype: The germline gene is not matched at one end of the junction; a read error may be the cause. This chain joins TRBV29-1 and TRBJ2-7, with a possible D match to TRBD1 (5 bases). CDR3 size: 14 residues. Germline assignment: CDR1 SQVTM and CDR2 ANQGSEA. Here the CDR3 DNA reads TGCAACGTTATAACAAGGGGCAGTCCCTACGAGCAGTACTTC. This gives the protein CNVITRGSPYEQYF.

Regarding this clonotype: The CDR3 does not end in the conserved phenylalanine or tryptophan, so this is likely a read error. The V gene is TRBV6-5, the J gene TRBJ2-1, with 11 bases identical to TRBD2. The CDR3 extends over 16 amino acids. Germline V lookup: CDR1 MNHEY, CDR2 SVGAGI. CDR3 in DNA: TGTGTCAGCAGTCCTACTAGCGGGAGATATGACAATGAGCAGTTCTCC. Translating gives CVSSPTSGRYDNEQFS.

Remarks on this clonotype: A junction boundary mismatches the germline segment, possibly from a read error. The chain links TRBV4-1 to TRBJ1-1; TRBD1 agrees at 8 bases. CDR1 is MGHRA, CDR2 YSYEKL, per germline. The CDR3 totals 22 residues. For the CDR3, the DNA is TGCGCCAGCAGCCAAGATCTAGTCCCCAGTGACAGGGGCAGACCCATGGTCACTGATGCTTTCTTT. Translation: CASSQDLVPSDRGRPMVTDAFF.

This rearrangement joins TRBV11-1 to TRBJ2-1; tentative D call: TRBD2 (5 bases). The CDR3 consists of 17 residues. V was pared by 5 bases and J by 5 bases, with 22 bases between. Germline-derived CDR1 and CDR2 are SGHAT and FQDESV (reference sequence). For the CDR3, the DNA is TGTGCCAGCAGCCTGAGACTAACGCGAGAAGTTGACAATGAGCAGTTCTTC. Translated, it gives CASSLRLTREVDNEQFF.

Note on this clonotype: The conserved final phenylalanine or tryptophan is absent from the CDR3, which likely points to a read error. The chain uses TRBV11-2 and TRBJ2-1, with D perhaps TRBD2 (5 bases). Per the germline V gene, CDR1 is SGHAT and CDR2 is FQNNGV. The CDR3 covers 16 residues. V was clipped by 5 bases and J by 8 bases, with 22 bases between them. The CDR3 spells CASSQRWTPLRDEQFV. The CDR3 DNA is TGTGCCAGCAGCCAGCGGTGGACTCCTCTAAGGGATGAGCAGTTCGTC.

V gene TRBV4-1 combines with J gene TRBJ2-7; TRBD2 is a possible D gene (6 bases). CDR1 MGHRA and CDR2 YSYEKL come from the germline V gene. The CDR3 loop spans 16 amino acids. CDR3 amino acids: CACSQDFSGSSYEQYF. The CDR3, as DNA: TGCGCTTGCAGCCAAGATTTTAGCGGAAGTTCCTACGAGCAGTACTTC.

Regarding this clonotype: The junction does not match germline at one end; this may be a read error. Written as DNA, the CDR3 is TGCGCCAGTGAGAAACTAGCGGGAAGCTCCTACAATGATCAGTTCTTC. This translates into CASEKLAGSSYNDQFF. This sequence joins TRBV5-1 and TRBJ2-1; 10 bases are a match to TRBD2. CDR1 is SGHRS, CDR2 YFSETQ, per germline. This CDR3 contains 16 residues.

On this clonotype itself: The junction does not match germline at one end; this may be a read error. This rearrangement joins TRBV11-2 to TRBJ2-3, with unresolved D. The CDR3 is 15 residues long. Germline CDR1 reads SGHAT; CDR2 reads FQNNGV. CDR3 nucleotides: TGTACCAGCAGCCAATTAGTGGCTAGCACAGATACGCAGTATTTT. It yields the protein CTSSQLVASTDTQYF.

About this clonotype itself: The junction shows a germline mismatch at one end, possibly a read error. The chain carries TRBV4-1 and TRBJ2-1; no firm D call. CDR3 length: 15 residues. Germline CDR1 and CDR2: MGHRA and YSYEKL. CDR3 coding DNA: TGCACCAGCAGCCCACCTCTCGGGCCCTACAATGAACGGTTCTTC. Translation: CTSSPPLGPYNERFF.

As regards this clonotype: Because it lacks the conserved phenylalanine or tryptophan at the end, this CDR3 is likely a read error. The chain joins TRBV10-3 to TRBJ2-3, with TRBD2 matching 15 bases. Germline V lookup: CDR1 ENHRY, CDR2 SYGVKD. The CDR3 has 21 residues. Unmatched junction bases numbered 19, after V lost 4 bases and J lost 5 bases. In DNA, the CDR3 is TGTGCCATCAGTGCGTCCACCGGACTAGCGGGAGGGGTTATGCACGGAGATACGCAGTATTAT. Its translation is CAISASTGLAGGVMHGDTQYY.

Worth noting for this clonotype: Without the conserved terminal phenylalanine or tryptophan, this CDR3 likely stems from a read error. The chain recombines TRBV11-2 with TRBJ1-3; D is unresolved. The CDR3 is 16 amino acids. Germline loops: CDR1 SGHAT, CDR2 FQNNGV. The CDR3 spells CASSLDPDYSGNTIYL. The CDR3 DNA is TGTGCCAGCAGCTTAGATCCAGACTACTCTGGAAATACCATATATCTT.

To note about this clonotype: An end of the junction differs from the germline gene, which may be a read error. For the CDR3, the DNA is TGTGTCAGCAATTCCTGGGGGGCTAGCTCCTACAATGAGCAGTTCTTC. Translated: CVSNSWGASSYNEQFF. V gene TRBV12-3 or TRBV12-4 combines with J gene TRBJ2-1, with D tentatively TRBD1 or TRBD2 (6 bases each). The CDR3 loop spans 16 amino acids.

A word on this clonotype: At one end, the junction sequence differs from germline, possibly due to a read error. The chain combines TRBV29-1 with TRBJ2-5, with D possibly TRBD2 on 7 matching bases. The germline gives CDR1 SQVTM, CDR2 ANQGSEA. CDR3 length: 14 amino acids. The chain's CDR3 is CGVDIGGPTETQYF. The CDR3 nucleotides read TGCGGCGTTGACATCGGGGGGCCGACAGAGACCCAGTACTTC.